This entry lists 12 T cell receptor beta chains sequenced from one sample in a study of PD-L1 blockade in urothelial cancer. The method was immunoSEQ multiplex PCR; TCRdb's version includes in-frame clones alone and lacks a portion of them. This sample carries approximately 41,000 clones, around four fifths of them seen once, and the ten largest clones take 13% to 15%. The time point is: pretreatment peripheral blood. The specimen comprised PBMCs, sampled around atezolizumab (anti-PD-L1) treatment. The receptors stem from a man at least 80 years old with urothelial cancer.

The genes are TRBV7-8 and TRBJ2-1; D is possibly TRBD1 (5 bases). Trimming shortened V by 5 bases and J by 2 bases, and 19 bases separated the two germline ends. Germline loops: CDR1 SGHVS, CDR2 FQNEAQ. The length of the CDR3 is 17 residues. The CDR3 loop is CASSTAPRQGAYNEQFF. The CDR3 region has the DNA TGTGCCAGCAGCACCGCCCCTCGCCAGGGCGCCTACAATGAGCAGTTCTTC.

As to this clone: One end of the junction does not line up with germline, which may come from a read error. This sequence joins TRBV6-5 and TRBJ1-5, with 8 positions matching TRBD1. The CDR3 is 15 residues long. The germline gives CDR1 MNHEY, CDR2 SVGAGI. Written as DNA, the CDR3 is TGTGCCAGCAGGGCGGACAGGGTTTCGAATCGGCCCCAGCATTTT. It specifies CASRADRVSNRPQHF.

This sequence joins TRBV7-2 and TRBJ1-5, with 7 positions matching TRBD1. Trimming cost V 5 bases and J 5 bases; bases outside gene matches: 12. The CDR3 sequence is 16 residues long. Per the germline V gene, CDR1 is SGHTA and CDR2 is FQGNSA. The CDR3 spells CASSPTPDRLDQPQHF. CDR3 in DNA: TGTGCCAGCAGCCCGACACCGGACAGGCTTGATCAGCCCCAGCATTTT.

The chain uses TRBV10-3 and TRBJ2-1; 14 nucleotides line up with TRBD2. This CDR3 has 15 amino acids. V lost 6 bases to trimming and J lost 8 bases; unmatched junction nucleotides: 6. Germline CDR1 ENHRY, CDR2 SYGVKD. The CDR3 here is CAIRGLAGGLDEQFF. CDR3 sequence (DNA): TGTGCCATCAGAGGACTAGCGGGAGGTTTAGATGAGCAGTTCTTC.

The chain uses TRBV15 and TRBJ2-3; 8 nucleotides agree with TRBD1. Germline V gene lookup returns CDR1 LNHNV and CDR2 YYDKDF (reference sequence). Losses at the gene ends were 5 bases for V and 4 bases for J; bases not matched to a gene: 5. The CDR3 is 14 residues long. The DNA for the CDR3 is TGTGCCACCAGCGGAGGACAGGGCGCAGATACGCAGTATTTT. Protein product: CATSGGQGADTQYF.

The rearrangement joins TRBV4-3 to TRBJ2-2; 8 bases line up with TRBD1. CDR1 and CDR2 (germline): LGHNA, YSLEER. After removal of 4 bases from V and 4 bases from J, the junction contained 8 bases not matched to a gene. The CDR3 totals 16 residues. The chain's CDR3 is CASSLEPDRATGELFF. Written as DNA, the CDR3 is TGCGCCAGCAGCCTAGAGCCGGACAGGGCCACCGGGGAGCTGTTTTTT.

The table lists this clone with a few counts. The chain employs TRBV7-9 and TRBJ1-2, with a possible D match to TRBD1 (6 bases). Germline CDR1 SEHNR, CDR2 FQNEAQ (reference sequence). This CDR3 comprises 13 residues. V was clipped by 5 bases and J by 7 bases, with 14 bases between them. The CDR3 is CASSVGQRGGYTF. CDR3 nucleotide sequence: TGTGCCAGCAGCGTCGGACAGCGGGGTGGCTACACCTTC.

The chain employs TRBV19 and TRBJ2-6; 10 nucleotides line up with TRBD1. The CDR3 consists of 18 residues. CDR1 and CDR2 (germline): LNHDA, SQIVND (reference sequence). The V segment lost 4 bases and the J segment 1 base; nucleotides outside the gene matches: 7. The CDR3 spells CASSTRTGGMSGANVLTF. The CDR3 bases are TGTGCCAGTAGTACGCGGACAGGGGGGATGTCTGGGGCCAACGTCCTGACTTTC.

This CDR3 reads CASRDRGLTNEKLFF. As DNA, the CDR3 is TGTGCCAGCAGGGACAGGGGGCTAACTAATGAAAAACTGTTTTTT. The chain carries TRBV27 and TRBJ1-4; TRBD1 aligns across 11 bases. The germline gives CDR1 MNHEY, CDR2 SMNVEV (reference sequence). The V gene end was trimmed by 6 bases and the J gene end by 1 base; junction bases not matched to a gene: 1. This CDR3 has 15 residues.

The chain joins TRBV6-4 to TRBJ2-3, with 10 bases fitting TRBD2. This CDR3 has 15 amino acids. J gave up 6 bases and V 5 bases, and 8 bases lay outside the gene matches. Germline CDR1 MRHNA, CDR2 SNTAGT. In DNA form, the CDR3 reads TGTGCCAGCAGTCCTGCTAGCGGGAGTGCGGATACGCAGTATTTT. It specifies CASSPASGSADTQYF.

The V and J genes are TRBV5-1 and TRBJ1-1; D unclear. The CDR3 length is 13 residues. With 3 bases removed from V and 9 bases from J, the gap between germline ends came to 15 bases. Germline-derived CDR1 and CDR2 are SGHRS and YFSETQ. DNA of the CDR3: TGCGCCAGCAGCTCCCCCCCTACAGTAAAAGCTTTCTTT. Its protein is CASSSPPTVKAFF.

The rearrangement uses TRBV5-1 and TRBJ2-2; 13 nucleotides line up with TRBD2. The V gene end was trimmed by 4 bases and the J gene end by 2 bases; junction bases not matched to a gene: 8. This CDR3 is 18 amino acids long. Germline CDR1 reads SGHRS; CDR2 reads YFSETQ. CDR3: CASSRQGTSGTNTGELFF. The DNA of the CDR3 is TGCGCCAGCAGCCGTCAGGGGACTAGCGGGACCAACACCGGGGAGCTGTTTTTT.